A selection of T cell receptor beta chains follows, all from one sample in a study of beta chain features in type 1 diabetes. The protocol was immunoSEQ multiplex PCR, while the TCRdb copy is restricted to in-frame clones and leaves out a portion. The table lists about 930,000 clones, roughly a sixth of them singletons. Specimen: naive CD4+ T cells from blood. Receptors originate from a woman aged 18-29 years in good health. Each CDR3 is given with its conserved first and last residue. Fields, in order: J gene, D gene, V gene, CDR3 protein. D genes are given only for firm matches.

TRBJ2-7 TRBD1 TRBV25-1 CASSEYFTGAHTYEQYF
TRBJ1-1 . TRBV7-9 CASSLSLLTTEAFF
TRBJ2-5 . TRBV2 CASRGPPRVLFGGPFEAGYF
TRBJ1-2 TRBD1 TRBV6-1 CASTSGQRGGYTF
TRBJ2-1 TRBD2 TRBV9 CASSVGTSGYNEQFF
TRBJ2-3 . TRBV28 CASSFTVKGDTQYF
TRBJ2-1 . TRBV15 CATSRDRGIRNNNEQFF
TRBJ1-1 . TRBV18 CASSPRGDISFRVEAFF
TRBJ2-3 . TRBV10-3 CAIRGDFSTDTQYF
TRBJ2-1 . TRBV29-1 CSVSRLVTYNEQFF
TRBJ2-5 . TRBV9 CASSVGQLGSLRETQYF
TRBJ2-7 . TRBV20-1 CSAMGQYF
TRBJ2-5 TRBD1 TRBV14 CASSHRDREGETQYF
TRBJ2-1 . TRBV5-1 CASSFSPTLSYNEQFF
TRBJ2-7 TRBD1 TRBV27 CASSRNSRTGDSYEQYF
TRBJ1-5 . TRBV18 CASSPWGDPGIQPQHF
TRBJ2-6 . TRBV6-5 CASSYSRHGANVLTF
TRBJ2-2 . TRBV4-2 CASSQEGGASGELFF
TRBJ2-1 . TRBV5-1 CASSLWLAQGNEQFF
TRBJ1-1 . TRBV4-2 CASSPRHDGYTEAFF
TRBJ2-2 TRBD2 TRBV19 CASSIVSGSGELFF
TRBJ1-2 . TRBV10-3 CAIGTTQDYGYTF
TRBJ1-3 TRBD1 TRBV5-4 CASSIGGQGASVNGNTIYF
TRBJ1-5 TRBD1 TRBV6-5 CASSYSAGGGQPQHF
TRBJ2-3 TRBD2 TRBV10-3 CAIKTSGTDTQYF
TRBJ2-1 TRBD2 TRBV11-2 CASSLVLAGGGEQFF
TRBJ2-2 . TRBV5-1 CASSLVLASTTGELFF
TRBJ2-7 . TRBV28 CASSWAGGASYEQYF
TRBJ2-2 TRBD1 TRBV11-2 CASRDRGSTGELFF
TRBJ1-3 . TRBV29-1 CSVYSSGNTIYF
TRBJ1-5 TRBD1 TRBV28 CASSPHGQGRSQPQHF
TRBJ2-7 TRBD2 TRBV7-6 CASSPIAGVGPGEQYF
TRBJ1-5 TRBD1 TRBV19 CASSIRGTDSNQPQHF
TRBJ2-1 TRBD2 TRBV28 CASSELAGASSSYNEQFF